The T cell receptor (beta chain) under discussion was sequenced for a study of OX40 agonist ivuxolimab in advanced cancers. Study at large: It was permissible to have had prior anti-PD-1, anti-PD-L1 or anti-CTLA-4 therapy, and under 45% had some. Study-level findings and limits: CD4+ T cells averaged fewer expanded clones than CD8+ T cells.

Cycle 7 day 1, cycle 4 day 1, and baseline were the timepoints at which blood was sampled. Note on this clone: The target antigen is unknown.

CDR1 is KGHSH, CDR2 LQKENI, per germline. There are 14 residues in the CDR3. Between the trimmed V and J ends, which lost 6 bases and 5 bases, there was a span of 16 bases. The assay was immunoSEQ multiplex PCR, and TCRdb's table has in-frame clones only and misses some. The sample lists roughly 59,000 clones, 84% occurring once. Sequencing was performed on CD4+ or CD8+ T cells sorted from blood, taken in a trial of the OX40 agonist ivuxolimab. The V call is TRBV18, the J call TRBJ2-5; the D is unclear. The sequence was collected from an adult with an advanced solid tumor such as melanoma, head and neck, liver or kidney cancer. In DNA, the CDR3 is TGTGCCAGCTCGTTGGAGAGCGTCGGGGAGACCCAGTACTTC. It specifies CASSLESVGETQYF.